This TCR beta chain comes out of a study of cytomegalovirus exposure and HLA in healthy donors. General observations from the study: The study listed 150 to 200 cytomegalovirus-associated TCR beta chains.

CDR1 and CDR2 from the germline V gene are SGHTA and FQGNSA. The ends lost 3 bases at V and 0 bases at J; junction bases unmatched: 5. The CDR3 contains 16 residues. The PCR ran on 60 Vbeta and 13 Jbeta primers. Original processing notes: As a later analysis found, there were 80 million to 90 million unique TCR beta chains, of which roughly 11 million were shared. Repertoires were generated with immunoSEQ multiplex PCR, while TCRdb's copy carries only in-frame clones and drops some. From that table come the V and J calls and clone size; the DNA was used to work out D and trimming. The table has 120,000 to 150,000 clones, roughly 80% seen once. As concerns this clone: The antigen is not known.

The chain uses TRBV7-2 and TRBJ1-3; TRBD1 matches at 7 bases. Sequencing input: PBMCs. The sequence was collected from a woman in her twenties or thirties in good health and CMV-seronegative. The CDR3 DNA reads TGTGCCAGCAGCTTCTCGACAGGGTCCTCTGGAAACACCATATATTTT. Encoded protein: CASSFSTGSSGNTIYF.